A single sample is the source of the 5 T cell receptor beta chains below, sequenced in a study of cytomegalovirus exposure and HLA in healthy donors (dated by TCRdb to the late 2010s). The library came from the immunoSEQ multiplex PCR assay. TCRdb took over this immuneACCESS table, retaining in-frame rearrangements with V and J assigned. Such tables are incomplete; in checked studies, under half of the missing clones stem from an unresolved V gene, and the remainder is unexplained. Here the sample has more than 90,000 clones; 88% occur a single time. The biggest ten clones account for less than 4.5% of the sample. The sample comprised PBMCs. The source of these receptors is a man younger than 35 in good health and CMV-seropositive.

V is TRBV29-1 and J is TRBJ1-1, with a possible D match to TRBD1 (5 bases). Trimming removed 7 bases from V and 5 bases from J, with 11 bases in between. Germline V lookup: CDR1 SQVTM, CDR2 ANQGSEA. The length of the CDR3 is 11 residues. The CDR3 loop reads CSGGQDTEAFF. DNA of the CDR3: TGCAGCGGCGGACAAGATACTGAAGCTTTCTTT.

This chain uses TRBV4-2 with TRBJ1-5; perhaps TRBD1 as D (5 bases). This CDR3 contains 15 residues. Germline V gene sequence: CDR1 LGHNA, CDR2 YNFKEQ. Trimming cost V 0 bases and J 5 bases, with 11 bases left between them. The CDR3 loop is CASSQDLGGHQPQHF. The CDR3, as DNA: TGTGCCAGCAGCCAAGATTTGGGGGGTCATCAGCCCCAGCATTTT.

V gene TRBV9 combines with J gene TRBJ1-6, with D tentatively TRBD1 (5 bases). This CDR3 is 15 amino acids long. CDR1 is SGDLS and CDR2 is YYNGEE in the germline V gene. The V end lost 3 bases, the J end lost 11 bases, and 18 bases lay between the germline ends. The CDR3 nucleotides read TGTGCCAGCAGCGCCCCCGGGGGTGCTGGGGCACCCCTCCACTTT. Its protein product is CASSAPGGAGAPLHF.

This chain connects TRBV6-6 to TRBJ2-5; D not certain. The CDR3 extends over 12 amino acids. Germline V gene data show CDR1 as MNHNY and CDR2 as SVGAGI (reference sequence). V lost 0 bases to trimming and J lost 5 bases, with 4 bases between them. The CDR3 spells CASSYSSETQYF. CDR3 nucleotides: TGTGCCAGCAGTTACTCGAGTGAGACCCAGTACTTC.

This chain connects TRBV5-6 to TRBJ2-5, with 10 bases lining up with TRBD1. V shed 4 bases and J 4 bases; nucleotides not matched to a gene: 13. The CDR3 is 17 residues long. CDR1 and CDR2 (germline): SGHDT, YYEEEE. CDR3 DNA: TGTGCCAGCAGCCGCTCGAGGTCGGGACAGGGGTTAGAGACCCAGTACTTC. Residues: CASSRSRSGQGLETQYF.